The subject of this entry is one TCR beta chain. The data originate from a study of T cell responses to AZD1222 COVID-19 vaccine. Clones were sequenced by immunoSEQ multiplex PCR, and TCRdb holds only the in-frame ones, with some missing. Seen here are 75,000 to 100,000 clones, approximately 90% observed once, and the top ten hold 1.6%. V was shortened by 0 bases and J by 3 bases, with 12 bases between the two germline ends. CDR1 and CDR2 (germline): SGHRS, YFSETQ. This CDR3 has 15 residues. The V gene is TRBV5-1, the J gene TRBJ1-1; maybe TRBD1 (6 bases). The sample consisted of peripheral blood, taken on day 0 of AZD1222 vaccination. The sequence derives from an adult in good health. CDR3 protein: CASSLGQGFDTEAFF. The CDR3 DNA reads TGCGCCAGCAGCTTGGGGCAGGGGTTTGACACTGAAGCTTTCTTT.